This T cell receptor beta chain comes out of a study of radiation and T cells in renal cell carcinoma. Study-level results: From baseline, blood top tumor clonotypes peaked at 2 weeks post-radiation.

Data came from immunoSEQ multiplex PCR; TCRdb stores just in-frame clones and leaves some out. This table has some 150,000 clones, more than 70% appearing once. Time point indicated: baseline pretreatment blood. The treatment is: 15 Gy SBRT to primary tumor, nephrectomy 4 weeks later. In regard to this clone: Its antigen is unidentified.

The sample was blood, taken from a patient whose treatment included radiotherapy and nephrectomy. The sequence was obtained from a woman aged 45 to 65 with renal cell carcinoma.

The CDR3 sequence: CASSNPGEYNEQFF. Written as DNA, the CDR3 is TGTGCCAGCAGTAACCCTGGCGAGTACAATGAGCAGTTCTTC. The chain carries TRBV6-6 and TRBJ2-1; D is uncertain. This CDR3 spans 14 amino acids. Deletions cut 5 bases from V and 4 bases from J, with 12 bases between. CDR1 is MNHNY and CDR2 is SVGAGI in the germline V gene (reference sequence).